Below, 26 T cell receptor beta chains from the same sample are listed, as sequenced in a study of blood T cell repertoires in COVID-19. Sequencing used immunoSEQ multiplex PCR; TCRdb keeps in-frame clones, though not all of them. The repertoire holds more than 110,000 clones, 84% seen once, with just under 9% in the top ten. Sequencing was carried out using peripheral blood. These receptors originate from an elderly woman in a cohort sampled during active or convalescent COVID-19.

This chain uses TRBV6-6 with TRBJ2-2; 8 nucleotides agree with TRBD1. The CDR3 has 14 amino acids. Germline lookup yields CDR1 MNHNY and CDR2 SVGAGI (reference sequence). The V segment lost 6 bases and the J segment 4 bases; nucleotides outside the gene matches: 4. In DNA, the CDR3 is TGTGCCAGCAGACAGGGGGATGCCACCGGGGAGCTGTTTTTT. Translated, it gives CASRQGDATGELFF.

This chain uses TRBV29-1 with TRBJ1-2; 7 bases map to TRBD1. Losses at the gene ends were 1 base for V and 4 bases for J; bases not matched to a gene: 3. The CDR3 covers 13 residues. CDR1 SQVTM and CDR2 ANQGSEA come from the germline V gene. In DNA form, the CDR3 reads TGCAGCGTTGAAGTCCAGGGGGGCTATGGCTACACCTTC. It yields the protein CSVEVQGGYGYTF.

The V call is TRBV18, the J call TRBJ1-5; possible D gene TRBD1, 6 bases. Germline CDR1 KGHSH, CDR2 LQKENI. CDR3 length equals 17 residues. V was shortened by 3 bases and J by 2 bases, with 17 bases between the two germline ends. The CDR3 is CASSPQQGRGGNQPQHF. Written as DNA, the CDR3 is TGTGCCAGCTCACCTCAACAGGGAAGAGGGGGCAATCAGCCCCAGCATTTT.

The V call is TRBV24-1, the J call TRBJ2-7; D gene unclear. V was shortened by 2 bases and J by 2 bases, with 9 bases between the two germline ends. The germline V gene has CDR1 KGHDR and CDR2 SFDVKD. This CDR3 region has 14 residues. DNA for the CDR3: TGTGCCACCAGTGATTCTAGGATGCCCTACGAGCAGTACTTC. This encodes CATSDSRMPYEQYF.

The chain uses TRBV6-5 and TRBJ2-3; D possibly corresponds to TRBD1 (5 bases). Per germline, CDR1 MNHEY and CDR2 SVGAGI. The CDR3 extends over 14 amino acids. V was clipped by 8 bases and J by 6 bases, with 18 bases between them. Written as DNA, the CDR3 is TGTGCCAGCTCCCAGGGAACCCATCGGGATACGCAGTATTTT. Translation: CASSQGTHRDTQYF.

CDR3 DNA sequence: TGCGCCAGCAGCAACCCCCCCGAGGCCCAGTACTTC. Translation: CASSNPPEAQYF. The V and J genes are TRBV5-1 and TRBJ2-5, with D hard to call. Per germline, CDR1 SGHRS and CDR2 YFSETQ. The CDR3 has 12 amino acids. The ends were cut back, 4 bases at V and 9 bases at J, with 13 bases in the middle.

The V and J genes are TRBV3-1 (or the pseudogene TRBV3-2) and TRBJ1-3; the D is unclear. Germline assignment: CDR1 LGHDT and CDR2 YNNKEL (reference sequence). V was shortened by 4 bases and J by 6 bases, with 19 bases between the two germline ends. The CDR3 is made up of 16 amino acids. CDR3 DNA: TGTGCCAGCAGCCGCAGTGGCGGCTTACTTCAAAACACCATATATTTT. As protein: CASSRSGGLLQNTIYF.

The rearrangement uses TRBV20-1 and TRBJ1-1; D call uncertain. Germline CDR1 and CDR2: DFQATT and SNEGSKA (reference sequence). The CDR3 runs to 11 residues. Trimming took 6 bases from V and 0 from J, leaving 5 bases between them. CDR3 region: CSAALNTEAFF. CDR3 bases: TGCAGTGCGGCCCTGAACACTGAAGCTTTCTTT.

The gene calls are TRBV5-1 and TRBJ2-3; D perhaps matches TRBD1 (6 bases). The V and J ends lost 7 bases and 2 bases respectively, with 17 bases between them. There are 15 residues in the CDR3. Germline V gene lookup returns CDR1 SGHRS and CDR2 YFSETQ. The CDR3 protein is CASAVRDTTTDTQYF. Here the CDR3 DNA reads TGCGCCAGCGCCGTAAGGGACACCACCACAGATACGCAGTATTTT.

Only one count was recorded for this clone. V gene TRBV19 combines with J gene TRBJ1-2; TRBD1 might be the D (5 bases). CDR3 length: 13 residues. CDR1 and CDR2 from the germline V gene are LNHDA and SQIVND (reference sequence). V dropped 6 bases and J dropped 4 bases, with 12 bases sitting between them. CDR3 residues: CASSLQGIYGYTF. The CDR3 DNA reads TGTGCCAGTAGCCTCCAGGGTATCTATGGCTACACCTTC.

The chain links TRBV10-3 to TRBJ1-2; no clear D. This CDR3 has 13 residues. Per germline, CDR1 ENHRY and CDR2 SYGVKD. V lost 10 bases to trimming and J lost 4 bases, with 16 bases between them. In DNA form, the CDR3 reads TGTGCCACCGCGAACCCAGGAACCTATGGCTACACCTTC. Translating it yields CATANPGTYGYTF.

For this clone: The same CDR3 also results from other DNA sequences found in this sample. The DNA for the CDR3 is TGTGCCAGCAGTTCACAGGGCTATGGCTACACCTTC. It encodes CASSSQGYGYTF. This chain uses TRBV27 with TRBJ1-2; perhaps TRBD1 as D (6 bases). Germline CDR1 MNHEY, CDR2 SMNVEV (reference sequence). The CDR3 length is 12 residues. The V end lost 4 bases, the J end lost 4 bases, and 7 bases lay between the germline ends.

DNA for the CDR3: TGCGCCAGCAGCTTACGGGGGACGGGCTACACCTTC. Translating it yields CASSLRGTGYTF. This rearrangement joins TRBV5-1 to TRBJ1-2; possibly TRBD1 for D (5 bases). Germline-derived CDR1 and CDR2 are SGHRS and YFSETQ. This CDR3 is built from 12 residues. Trimming took 2 bases from V and 8 from J, leaving 10 bases between them.

This clone was picked up one time. V and J are TRBV28 and TRBJ1-6, with a weak D call TRBD1 (5 bases). Germline CDR1 MDHEN, CDR2 SYDVKM. The length of the CDR3 is 17 residues. V was pared by 5 bases and J by 6 bases, with 20 bases between. The DNA of the CDR3 is TGTGCCAGCAGTGATGCGGGGGGAGCCCACTTTAATTCACCCCTCCACTTT. Amino acid sequence: CASSDAGGAHFNSPLHF.

This clone was counted once. This sequence joins TRBV7-9 and TRBJ1-4; TRBD1 matches 10 bases. CDR1 SEHNR and CDR2 FQNEAQ come from the germline V gene (reference sequence). J gave up 7 bases and V 6 bases, and 8 bases lay outside the gene matches. The CDR3 runs to 15 residues. The CDR3 is CASRPPGQGSEKLFF. The CDR3 DNA reads TGTGCCAGCAGGCCTCCGGGACAGGGGAGTGAAAAACTGTTTTTT.

The rearrangement joins TRBV13 to TRBJ1-2, with 8 bases matching TRBD1. Per germline, CDR1 PRHDT and CDR2 FYEKMQ (reference sequence). Trimming took 7 bases from V and 2 from J; bases not matched to a gene: 6. The CDR3 has 14 residues. The CDR3 loop reads CASTYRDRNYGYTF. DNA for the CDR3: TGTGCCAGCACCTACCGGGACAGGAACTATGGCTACACCTTC.

The chain uses TRBV2 and TRBJ1-2; D unresolved. Germline-derived CDR1 and CDR2 are SNHLY and FYNNEI. This CDR3 is 14 amino acids long. The V and J ends lost 2 bases and 5 bases respectively, with 12 bases between them. The CDR3 here is CASSESLGVYGYTF. Written as DNA, the CDR3 is TGTGCCAGCAGTGAAAGTCTCGGGGTTTATGGCTACACCTTC.

The genes are TRBV9 and TRBJ2-7, with a tentative D call TRBD1 (6 bases). This CDR3 is built from 14 residues. Per the germline V gene, CDR1 is SGDLS and CDR2 is YYNGEE. The ends were cut back, 7 bases at V and 5 bases at J, with 19 bases in the middle. The CDR3 sequence: CASLRDKHQDEQYV. The CDR3 DNA is TGTGCCAGCCTCCGGGACAAGCACCAGGACGAGCAGTACGTC.

The chain combines TRBV9 with TRBJ2-1; perhaps TRBD2 as D (7 bases). The CDR3 sequence is 15 residues long. CDR1 is SGDLS and CDR2 is YYNGEE in the germline V gene. The germline V and J ends were trimmed by 0 bases and 7 bases, with 14 bases remaining between them. The CDR3 sequence: CASSVGFAGANEQFF. In nucleotides, the CDR3 is TGTGCCAGCAGCGTAGGGTTTGCGGGGGCGAATGAGCAGTTCTTC.

V and J are TRBV5-1 and TRBJ1-1; unclear D gene. This CDR3 region has 15 residues. Deletions cut 1 base from V and 0 bases from J, with 10 bases between. Germline V gives CDR1 SGHRS, CDR2 YFSETQ. This CDR3 reads CASSLSARLNTEAFF. The CDR3 bases are TGCGCCAGCAGCTTGTCGGCTAGGTTGAACACTGAAGCTTTCTTT.

CDR3 in amino acids: CASSPRGGPTNTGELFF. Written as DNA, the CDR3 is TGTGCCAGCAGTCCACGCGGGGGCCCTACGAACACCGGGGAGCTGTTTTTT. The rearrangement uses TRBV6-2 or TRBV6-3 and TRBJ2-2, with D possibly being TRBD2 (7 bases). The CDR3 loop spans 17 amino acids. Germline V gene data show CDR1 as MNHEY and CDR2 as SVGEGT. V lost 5 bases, J lost 0 bases, and 16 bases lay in between.

The chain couples TRBV6-2 or TRBV6-3 to TRBJ2-4, with 7 bases matching TRBD2. Germline lookup yields CDR1 MNHEY and CDR2 SVGEGT. After removal of 3 bases from V and 5 bases from J, the junction contained 7 bases not matched to a gene. This CDR3 region has 15 residues. As DNA, the CDR3 is TGTGCCAGCAGTTATGCTAGCGGCCCACAAAACATTCAGTACTTC. It is translated as CASSYASGPQNIQYF.

In this sample, this clone turned up a few times. The chain uses TRBV5-4 and TRBJ1-4, with 9 nucleotides matching TRBD1. Germline lookup yields CDR1 SGHNT and CDR2 YYREEE (reference sequence). V lost 3 bases to trimming and J lost 8 bases; unmatched junction nucleotides: 8. The CDR3 is made up of 15 amino acids. Here the CDR3 reads CASSSGTGWGEKLFF. As DNA, the CDR3 is TGTGCCAGCAGCTCAGGGACAGGGTGGGGGGAAAAACTGTTTTTT.

This chain uses TRBV7-2 with TRBJ1-6; D is possibly TRBD1 (6 bases). This CDR3 comprises 17 residues. V lost 3 bases and J lost 0, with 12 bases in between. CDR1 SGHTA and CDR2 FQGNSA come from the germline V gene. The CDR3 is CASSLVLDSSYNSPLHF. CDR3 in DNA: TGTGCCAGCAGCTTGGTATTGGACAGCTCCTATAATTCACCCCTCCACTTT.

V and J are TRBV10-3 and TRBJ2-7; TRBD1 aligns across 10 bases. The junction had 5 bases not matched to a gene; V was cut back by 11 bases and J by 4 bases. Looked up from germline, CDR1 is ENHRY and CDR2 is SYGVKD. The CDR3 extends over 12 amino acids. The CDR3 here is CAGRTGGYEQYV. CDR3 nucleotide sequence: TGTGCCGGCAGGACAGGGGGTTACGAGCAGTACGTC.

The chain uses TRBV7-3 and TRBJ1-3; the D gene is possibly TRBD2 (5 bases). The assigned J gene may be wrong: the sequence end matches TRBJ2-2 better. From germline, CDR1 is SGHTA and CDR2 FQGTGA. The CDR3 runs 15 residues. DNA of the CDR3: TGTGCCAGCAGCTTAGAGGGAGAAGACACCGGGGAGCTGTTTTTT. It codes for CASSLEGEDTGELFF.